This T cell receptor (beta chain) was profiled in a study of shared clonotypes between healthy human individuals. General study findings and limits: Sorted-subset sequencing, rarefaction showed, was incomplete despite large depth. Sharing across a few donors was seen in around 5% of naive CD4 clonotypes.

Of note for this clone: The antigen is not known.

Naive CD8 cells, CD45RO-negative and positively selected for CCR7, excluded terminally differentiated effector memory CD45RA+ cells. Produced via immunoSEQ multiplex PCR; TCRdb's table is partial and in-frame only. This table holds hundreds of thousands of clones, around 96% found once. Sample: naive CD8+ T cells sorted from blood. This receptor was obtained from a woman younger than 45 in good health.

Here the CDR3 DNA reads TGTGCCAGCAGTGAATTTGGCGGGACCTCCGGGGAGCTGTTTTTT. Residues: CASSEFGGTSGELFF. This rearrangement joins TRBV6-1 to TRBJ2-2, with a possible D match to TRBD2 (6 bases). The CDR3 runs to 15 residues. V lost 2 bases, J lost 6 bases, and 13 bases lay in between. Germline V lookup: CDR1 MNHNS, CDR2 SASEGT.